The next 29 T cell receptor beta chains were all read from a single sample in a study of shared T cell receptors in the human thymus. Only in-frame clones appear in the TCRdb table, and some are missing; sequencing was by immunoSEQ multiplex PCR. The sample consists of hundreds of thousands of clones, approximately 83% of them appearing once. The sample also formed part of further work on human thymus T cells.

The sample comprised thymocytes. The origin of the receptors is a girl under three years old with a congenital heart defect.

The chain links TRBV7-9 to TRBJ2-7; no clear D. The CDR3 runs to 13 residues. Germline loops: CDR1 SEHNR, CDR2 FQNEAQ (reference sequence). V lost 2 bases, J lost 5 bases, and 10 bases lay in between. CDR3 protein: CASSLRHENEQYF. The CDR3 DNA sequence: TGTGCCAGCAGCTTACGACATGAGAACGAGCAGTACTTC.

V and J are TRBV2 and TRBJ1-6; TRBD1 might be the D (6 bases). Looked up from germline, CDR1 is SNHLY and CDR2 is FYNNEI. V was shortened by 8 bases and J by 11 bases, with 25 bases between the two germline ends. This CDR3 region has 16 residues. CDR3 nucleotides: TGTGCCAGCCATAAGAGCCACAGGGAACAGTTGACACCCCTCCACTTT. Translating gives CASHKSHREQLTPLHF.

The rearrangement joins TRBV5-4 to TRBJ1-2; D is possibly TRBD1 (5 bases). CDR1 and CDR2 (germline): SGHNT, YYREEE (reference sequence). V dropped 4 bases and J dropped 3 bases, with 16 bases sitting between them. This CDR3 is built from 15 residues. CDR3 region: CASSIPGRLHYGYTF. The CDR3 DNA reads as TGTGCCAGCAGCATCCCAGGGAGGCTCCACTATGGCTACACCTTC.

The chain joins TRBV7-2 to TRBJ1-5; weak D call: TRBD1 (5 bases). The CDR3 has 16 amino acids. V was trimmed by 2 bases and J by 7 bases, leaving 18 bases between them. Germline lookup yields CDR1 SGHTA and CDR2 FQGNSA. The chain's CDR3 is CASSLIGLNGAQPQHF. The CDR3 region has the DNA TGTGCCAGCAGCTTAATTGGTTTAAATGGGGCCCAGCCCCAGCATTTT.

The rearrangement links TRBV29-1 to TRBJ1-1, with a weak D call TRBD1 (5 bases). CDR3 size: 12 residues. Germline V gene lookup returns CDR1 SQVTM and CDR2 ANQGSEA. V was pared by 5 bases and J by 5 bases, with 12 bases between. The CDR3 protein is CSVSGFYTEAFF. CDR3 in DNA: TGCAGCGTTTCAGGGTTTTATACTGAAGCTTTCTTT.

The chain recombines TRBV7-8 with TRBJ1-1; 8 nucleotides align to TRBD1. J lost 0 bases, V lost 7 bases, and 10 bases had no gene match. The CDR3 has 16 residues. Germline assignment: CDR1 SGHVS and CDR2 FQNEAQ. The CDR3 region has the DNA TGTGCCAGCAACTTCGGACAGGGTGTCCTGAACACTGAAGCTTTCTTT. Translation: CASNFGQGVLNTEAFF.

The J gene is TRBJ1-3, the V gene TRBV11-2; TRBD1 agrees at 9 bases. The V gene's germline CDR1 is SGHAT and CDR2 FQNNGV. The CDR3 loop spans 14 amino acids. V was pared by 7 bases and J by 3 bases, with 4 bases of the junction left unmatched. This CDR3 is CASTSDRGGNTIYF. CDR3 nucleotide sequence: TGTGCCAGCACCTCGGACAGGGGTGGAAACACCATATATTTT.

The rearrangement uses TRBV11-2 and TRBJ2-7, with D tentatively TRBD2 (5 bases). Trimming stripped 1 base from V and 7 bases from J, with 11 bases between. The CDR3 has 13 residues. Germline V lookup: CDR1 SGHAT, CDR2 FQNNGV. CDR3 protein: CASSLVVGIEQYF. In nucleotides, the CDR3 is TGTGCCAGCAGCTTAGTTGTCGGGATAGAGCAGTACTTC. The entire variable domain, with the rest obtained from reference TRBV11-2 and TRBJ2-7, is as follows: EAGVAQSPRYKIIEKRQSVAFWCNPISGHATLYWYQQILGQGPKLLIQFQNNGVVDDSQLPKDRFSAERLKGVDSTLKIQPAKLEDSAVYLCASSLVVGIEQYFGPGTRLTVT.

The chain joins TRBV27 to TRBJ2-2; tentative D call: TRBD1 (5 bases). The CDR3 length is 14 residues. V was shortened by 0 bases and J by 8 bases, with 10 bases between the two germline ends. Germline values: CDR1 MNHEY, CDR2 SMNVEV (reference sequence). CDR3 loop: CASSLSRRVGELFF. The CDR3 coding sequence is TGTGCCAGCAGTTTATCGCGCAGGGTAGGGGAGCTGTTTTTT.

This chain uses TRBV5-1 with TRBJ2-3; TRBD2 aligns across 8 bases. Germline V gene data show CDR1 as SGHRS and CDR2 as YFSETQ. Trimming cost V 1 base and J 4 bases; bases outside gene matches: 8. The CDR3 contains 16 residues. The CDR3 protein is CASSLRGGGGADTQYF. CDR3 nucleotides: TGCGCCAGCAGCTTGCGGGGGGGCGGAGGTGCAGATACGCAGTATTTT.

The chain recombines TRBV11-2 with TRBJ2-7; no definite D call. The V gene lost 4 bases and the J gene lost 3 bases, with 13 bases spanning the gap. CDR1 and CDR2 from the germline V gene are SGHAT and FQNNGV. The CDR3 is made up of 14 amino acids. This chain's CDR3 is CASSWAPFDYEQYF. The CDR3 nucleotides read TGTGCCAGCAGCTGGGCCCCATTCGACTACGAGCAGTACTTC.

CDR3 sequence reads: CASSLGTGDGYGYTF. The DNA of the CDR3 is TGCGCCAGCAGTCTTGGGACAGGGGATGGATATGGCTACACCTTC. The chain couples TRBV10-2 to TRBJ1-2, with 10 bases that match TRBD1. Trimming removed 5 bases from V and 5 bases from J; junction bases left unmatched: 8. The CDR3 loop spans 15 amino acids. Germline V gene data show CDR1 as WSHSY and CDR2 as SAAADI.

A single count supports this clone. The chain joins TRBV5-8 to TRBJ2-6; D gene unclear. V was clipped by 4 bases and J by 0 bases, with 11 bases between them. The CDR3 is 16 amino acids. Germline loops: CDR1 SGHTS, CDR2 YDEGEE. DNA for the CDR3: TGTGCCAGCAGCCTGCAGGCCTACTCTGGGGCCAACGTCCTGACTTTC. This gives the protein CASSLQAYSGANVLTF.

This clone was seen once. The chain has TRBV7-6 and TRBJ2-7, with D possibly TRBD1 on 5 matching bases. The CDR3 contains 15 residues. Germline V gene sequence: CDR1 SGHVS, CDR2 FNYEAQ. V lost 1 base and J lost 3, with 13 bases in between. The CDR3 protein is CASSLGAGPHYEQYF. DNA of the CDR3: TGTGCCAGCAGCTTAGGGGCAGGGCCACACTACGAGCAGTACTTC.

This chain links TRBV29-1 with TRBJ2-3, with 15 bases identical to TRBD2. There are 13 residues in the CDR3. From germline, CDR1 is SQVTM and CDR2 ANQGSEA. V shed 7 bases and J 13 bases; nucleotides not matched to a gene: 9. The chain's CDR3 is CSARTSGGAPEYF. The CDR3 DNA sequence: TGCAGCGCCCGGACTAGCGGGGGGGCGCCAGAGTATTTT.

This chain joins TRBV7-2 and TRBJ2-6; 10 nucleotides agree with TRBD1. CDR3 length: 17 residues. The V segment lost 3 bases and the J segment 1 base; nucleotides outside the gene matches: 3. The V gene's germline CDR1 is SGHTA and CDR2 FQGNSA. Here the CDR3 DNA reads TGTGCCAGCAGCTTGGACAGGGGGAGGTCTGGGGCCAACGTCCTGACTTTC. Protein product: CASSLDRGRSGANVLTF.

The chain links TRBV4-3 to TRBJ1-1, with a tentative D call TRBD1 (6 bases). The CDR3 extends over 13 amino acids. In germline, CDR1 is LGHNA, CDR2 YSLEER. The V and J ends lost 4 bases and 10 bases respectively, with 16 bases between them. CDR3 sequence: CASSLPGTRLAFF. The CDR3 DNA is TGCGCCAGCAGCCTCCCCGGGACAAGGCTAGCTTTCTTT.

CDR3 region: CASSEKRQGRPNTEAFF. In DNA, the CDR3 is TGTGCCAGCAGTGAAAAAAGACAGGGTCGTCCGAACACTGAAGCTTTCTTT. This sequence joins TRBV6-1 and TRBJ1-1, with 7 bases that match TRBD1. Germline CDR1 MNHNS, CDR2 SASEGT. The CDR3 covers 17 residues. J gave up 1 base and V 2 bases, and 10 bases lay outside the gene matches.

J is TRBJ1-2 and V is TRBV18; TRBD1 agrees at 9 bases. Germline CDR1 and CDR2: KGHSH and LQKENI. V shed 0 bases, J shed 3 bases, and the junction held 11 bases outside the gene matches. The CDR3 covers 18 residues. CDR3 loop: CASSPPQRRTGDDYGYTF. CDR3 nucleotide sequence: TGTGCCAGCTCACCACCCCAACGCCGGACAGGGGACGACTATGGCTACACCTTC.

V usage is TRBV6-5 and J usage is TRBJ2-7; 9 bases map to TRBD1. The J segment lost 4 bases and the V segment lost 7 bases, leaving 8 bases of the junction unmatched. This CDR3 spans 14 amino acids. Germline assignment: CDR1 MNHEY and CDR2 SVGAGI. CDR3 sequence: CASTRTGVGYEQYF. The CDR3 DNA reads as TGTGCCAGCACCCGGACAGGGGTTGGTTACGAGCAGTACTTC.

V and J are TRBV28 and TRBJ1-1; the D gene is possibly TRBD1 (5 bases). The CDR3 length is 15 residues. Between the trimmed V and J ends, which lost 4 bases and 0 bases, there was a span of 12 bases. Germline V gene data show CDR1 as MDHEN and CDR2 as SYDVKM. CDR3 amino acids: CASSSPTALNTEAFF. CDR3 nucleotide sequence: TGTGCCAGCAGTTCCCCGACAGCTTTGAACACTGAAGCTTTCTTT.

The genes are TRBV9 and TRBJ2-7; TRBD1 agrees at 10 bases. The CDR3 sequence is 17 residues long. Germline CDR1 SGDLS, CDR2 YYNGEE. Unmatched junction bases numbered 9, after V lost 0 bases and J lost 3 bases. The CDR3 nucleotides are TGTGCCAGCAGCGTAGATTGGGGGACAGGGGATAACTACGAGCAGTACTTC. It encodes CASSVDWGTGDNYEQYF.

Note on this clone: A junction end diverges from the germline sequence, so it may reflect a read error. The chain is built from TRBV7-3 and TRBJ1-6; tentative D call: TRBD1 (6 bases). The germline V gene has CDR1 SGHTA and CDR2 FQGTGA. The CDR3 runs to 14 residues. CDR3 coding DNA: TGTGCCAGCAGCCTAACAGGGAGTCTTTCACCCCTCCACTTT. It is translated as CASSLTGSLSPLHF.

The CDR3 loop reads CASSPWTGEGYGYTF. The DNA of the CDR3 is TGTGCCAGCAGCCCCTGGACAGGGGAGGGCTATGGCTACACCTTC. The chain links TRBV7-9 to TRBJ1-2; 9 nucleotides agree with TRBD1. The CDR3 loop spans 15 amino acids. The V gene's germline CDR1 is SEHNR and CDR2 FQNEAQ (reference sequence). J gave up 4 bases and V 5 bases, and 8 bases lay outside the gene matches.

The V gene is TRBV28, the J gene TRBJ1-2; the match to TRBD1 covers 8 bases. This CDR3 is built from 16 residues. The germline CDR1 and CDR2 sequences are MDHEN and SYDVKM. After removal of 4 bases from V and 2 bases from J, the junction contained 9 bases not matched to a gene. The CDR3 sequence is CASSWHRDRINYGYTF. CDR3 bases: TGTGCCAGCAGTTGGCACCGGGACAGGATCAACTATGGCTACACCTTC.

This rearrangement joins TRBV7-2 to TRBJ2-3; the match to TRBD1 covers 7 bases. CDR3 length: 16 residues. Germline V gene sequence: CDR1 SGHTA, CDR2 FQGNSA. The ends lost 1 base at V and 6 bases at J; junction bases unmatched: 10. This chain's CDR3 is CASSLGGTAPPDTQYF. The DNA of the CDR3 is TGTGCCAGCAGCTTAGGTGGGACAGCCCCTCCCGATACGCAGTATTTT.

The rearrangement links TRBV29-1 to TRBJ1-2, with 11 bases matching TRBD1. The CDR3 runs 13 residues. Trimming removed 5 bases from V and 7 bases from J; junction bases left unmatched: 6. Germline CDR1 and CDR2: SQVTM and ANQGSEA. The CDR3: CSVRTGGEGGYTF. The CDR3 nucleotides read TGCAGCGTTAGGACAGGGGGCGAAGGTGGCTACACCTTC.

This clone was recorded only once. V gene TRBV28 combines with J gene TRBJ2-5; 10 nucleotides line up with TRBD1. Trimming at V came to 5 bases and at J to 1 base, leaving 4 bases not matched to a gene. This CDR3 is 15 amino acids long. Germline V gene data show CDR1 as MDHEN and CDR2 as SYDVKM. DNA for the CDR3: TGTGCCAGCAGTCAGACAGGGGGCTTCCAAGAGACCCAGTACTTC. Translation gives CASSQTGGFQETQYF.

This chain joins TRBV19 and TRBJ2-5; 7 bases align to TRBD2. The V segment lost 8 bases and the J segment 0 bases; nucleotides outside the gene matches: 9. CDR1 is LNHDA and CDR2 is SQIVND in the germline V gene (reference sequence). The CDR3 consists of 15 residues. CDR3 bases: TGTGCCAGTGATGCAGGGAGGGAGTACCAAGAGACCCAGTACTTC. Translation: CASDAGREYQETQYF.